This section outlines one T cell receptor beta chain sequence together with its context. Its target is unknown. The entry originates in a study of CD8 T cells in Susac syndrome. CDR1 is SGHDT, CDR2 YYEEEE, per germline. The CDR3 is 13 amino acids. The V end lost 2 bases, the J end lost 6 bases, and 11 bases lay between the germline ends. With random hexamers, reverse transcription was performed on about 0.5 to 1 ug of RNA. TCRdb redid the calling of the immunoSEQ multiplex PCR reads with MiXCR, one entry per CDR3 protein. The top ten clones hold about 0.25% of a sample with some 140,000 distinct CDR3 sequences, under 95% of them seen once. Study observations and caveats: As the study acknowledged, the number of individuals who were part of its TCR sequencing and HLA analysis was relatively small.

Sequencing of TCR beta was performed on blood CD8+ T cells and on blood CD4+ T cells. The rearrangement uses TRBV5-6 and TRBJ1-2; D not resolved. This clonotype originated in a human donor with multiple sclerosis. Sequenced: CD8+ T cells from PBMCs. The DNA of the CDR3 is TGTGCCAGCAGCTTAGGTTTGGGCGATGGCTACACCTTC. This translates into CASSLGLGDGYTF.